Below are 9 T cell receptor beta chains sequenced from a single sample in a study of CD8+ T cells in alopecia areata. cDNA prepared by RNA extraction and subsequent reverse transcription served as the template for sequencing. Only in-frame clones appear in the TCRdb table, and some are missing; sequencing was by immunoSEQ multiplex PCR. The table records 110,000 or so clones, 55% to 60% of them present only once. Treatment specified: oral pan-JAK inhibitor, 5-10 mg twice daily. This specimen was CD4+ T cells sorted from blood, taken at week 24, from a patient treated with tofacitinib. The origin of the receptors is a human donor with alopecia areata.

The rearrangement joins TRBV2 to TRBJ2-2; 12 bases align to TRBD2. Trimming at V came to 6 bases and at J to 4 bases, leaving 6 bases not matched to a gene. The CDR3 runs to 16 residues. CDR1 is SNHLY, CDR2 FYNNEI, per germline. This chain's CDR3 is CASSSSGGAITGELFF. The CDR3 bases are TGTGCCAGCAGCTCTAGCGGGGGGGCCATCACCGGGGAGCTGTTTTTT.

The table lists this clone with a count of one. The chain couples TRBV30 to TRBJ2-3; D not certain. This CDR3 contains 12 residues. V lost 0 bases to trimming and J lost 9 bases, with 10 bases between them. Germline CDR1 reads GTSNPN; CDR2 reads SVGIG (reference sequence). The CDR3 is CAWSVDSRTQYF. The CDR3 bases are TGTGCCTGGAGTGTTGATTCCCGAACGCAGTATTTT.

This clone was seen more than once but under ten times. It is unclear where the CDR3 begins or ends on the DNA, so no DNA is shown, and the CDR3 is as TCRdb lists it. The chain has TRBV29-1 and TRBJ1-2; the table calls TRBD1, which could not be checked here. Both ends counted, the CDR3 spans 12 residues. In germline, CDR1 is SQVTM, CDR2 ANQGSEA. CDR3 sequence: CSVGQGSPGGIF.

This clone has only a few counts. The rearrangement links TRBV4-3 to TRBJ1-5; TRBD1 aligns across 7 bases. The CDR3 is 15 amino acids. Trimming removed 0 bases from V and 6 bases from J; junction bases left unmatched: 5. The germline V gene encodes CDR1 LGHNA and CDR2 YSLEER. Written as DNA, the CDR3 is TGCGCCAGCAGCCAAGATTACAGGGGCGGTCAGCCCCAGCATTTT. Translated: CASSQDYRGGQPQHF.

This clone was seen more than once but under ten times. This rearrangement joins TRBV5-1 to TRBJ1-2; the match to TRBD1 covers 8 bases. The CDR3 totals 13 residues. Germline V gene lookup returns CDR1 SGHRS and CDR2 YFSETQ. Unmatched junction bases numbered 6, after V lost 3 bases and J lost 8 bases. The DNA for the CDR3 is TGCGCCAGCAGCTCCGACAGGGGCAACGGCTACACCTTC. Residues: CASSSDRGNGYTF. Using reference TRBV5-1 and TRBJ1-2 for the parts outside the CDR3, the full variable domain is KAGVTQTPRYLIKTRGQQVTLSCSPISGHRSVSWYQQTPGQGLQFLFEYFSETQRNKGNFPGRFSGRQFSNSRSEMNVSTLELGDSALYLCASSSDRGNGYTFGSGTRLTVV.

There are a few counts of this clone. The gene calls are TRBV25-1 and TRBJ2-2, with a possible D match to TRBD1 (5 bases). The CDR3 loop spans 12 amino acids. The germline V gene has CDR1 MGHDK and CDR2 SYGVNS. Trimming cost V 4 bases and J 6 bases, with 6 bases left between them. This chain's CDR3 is CASSAGPGELFF. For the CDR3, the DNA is TGTGCCAGCAGTGCAGGGCCCGGGGAGCTGTTTTTT. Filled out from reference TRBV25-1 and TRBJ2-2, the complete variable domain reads EADIYQTPRYLVIGTGKKITLECSQTMGHDKMYWYQQDPGMELHLIHYSYGVNSTEKGDLSSESTVSRIRTEHFPLTLESARPSHTSQYLCASSAGPGELFFGEGSRLTVL.

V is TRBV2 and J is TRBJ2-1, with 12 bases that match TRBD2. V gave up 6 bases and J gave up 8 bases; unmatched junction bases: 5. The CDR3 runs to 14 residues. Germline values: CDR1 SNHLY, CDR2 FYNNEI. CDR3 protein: CASRLAGGGDEQFF. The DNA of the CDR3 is TGTGCCAGCAGGCTAGCGGGGGGGGGCGATGAGCAGTTCTTC.

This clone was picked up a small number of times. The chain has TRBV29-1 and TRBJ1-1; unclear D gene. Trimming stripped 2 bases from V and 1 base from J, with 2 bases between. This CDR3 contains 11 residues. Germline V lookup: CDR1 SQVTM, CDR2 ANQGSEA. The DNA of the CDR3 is TGCAGCGTTGAACGGAACACTGAAGCTTTCTTT. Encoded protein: CSVERNTEAFF.

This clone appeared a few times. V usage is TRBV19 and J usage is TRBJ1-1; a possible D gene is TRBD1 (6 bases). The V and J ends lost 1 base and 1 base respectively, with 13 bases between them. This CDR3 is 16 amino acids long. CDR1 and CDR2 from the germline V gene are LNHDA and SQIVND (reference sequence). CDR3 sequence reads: CASSIASGTPNTEAFF. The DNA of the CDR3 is TGTGCCAGTAGTATAGCCTCCGGGACACCGAACACTGAAGCTTTCTTT.